A selection of T cell receptor beta chains follows, all from one sample in a study of CD8+ T cells in alopecia areata. Clones were read by immunoSEQ multiplex PCR, and TCRdb kept only the in-frame ones, dropping some. The table has fewer than 250,000 clones, more than 30% seen once. Sequences were derived from CD4+ T cells sorted from blood, sampled between weeks 30 and 35, from a patient treated with tofacitinib. Every receptor here comes from a human donor with alopecia areata. The conserved cysteine and the conserved F or W are not part of the CDR3 here. Each record gives: V gene, J gene, D gene, CDR3 protein. D genes are given only for firm matches.

TRBV30,TRBJ1-2,NA,AWRDGTYGYT
TRBV29-1,TRBJ2-1,NA,SVEQAAYNEQF
TRBV29-1,TRBJ1-2,TRBD1,SVYRTGEYGYT
TRBV29-1,TRBJ2-3,NA,SVDPATGADTQY
TRBV29-1,TRBJ2-7,NA,SAQTPGYEQY
TRBV5-6,TRBJ1-1,NA,ASSLVQGSTEAF
TRBV6-5,TRBJ2-1,TRBD1,ASSNDRGAYNEQF
TRBV11-2,TRBJ1-2,NA,ASRSDRANYGYT
TRBV21-1,TRBJ2-7,NA,ASSKETYEQY
TRBV5-1,TRBJ2-1,NA,ASSLFLQSNEQF
TRBV5-1,TRBJ2-2,TRBD1,ASLGQGANTGELF
TRBV7-2,TRBJ2-7,NA,ASSLAAYEQY
TRBV19,TRBJ2-5,NA,ASSSGGPRWGTQY
TRBV6-1,TRBJ1-2,NA,ATTANYGYT
TRBV6-5,TRBJ2-2,NA,ASKLVTGELF
TRBV10-3,TRBJ2-7,NA,AISELYEQY
TRBV11-2,TRBJ2-7,NA,ASSSQPGKNEQY
TRBV2,TRBJ2-7,NA,AASRLFPGGGYEQY
TRBV19,TRBJ2-1,TRBD2,ASSIWGLGRDEQF
TRBV7-9,TRBJ1-1,NA,ASSLPIGEAF
TRBV7-6,TRBJ2-6,TRBD2,ASSLAGGPGANVLT
TRBV18,TRBJ2-2,NA,ASSPTDTGELF
TRBV15,TRBJ1-4,NA,ATSVRQVPGEKLF
TRBV7-8,TRBJ1-1,NA,ASSWRENTEAF
TRBV20-1,TRBJ2-5,NA,SAYEETQY
TRBV5-1,TRBJ1-4,NA,ASSLGQVSTNEKLF
TRBV29-1,TRBJ1-5,NA,SVAWGSNQPQH
TRBV6-5,TRBJ1-5,TRBD1,ASRRDSSNQPQH
TRBV29-1,TRBJ1-1,NA,SVEGMNTETF
TRBV5-4,TRBJ1-2,NA,ASSPRQSLYGYT
TRBV2,TRBJ2-7,TRBD1,ASRRQGEQY
TRBV10-3,TRBJ2-5,TRBD2,ASRSLAGQETQY
TRBV19,TRBJ2-7,NA,ASITLGLGYEQY
TRBV4-1,TRBJ1-3,NA,ASSQGPGVSGNTIY
TRBV9,TRBJ2-4,NA,ASSVTGGPEAKNIQY
TRBV30,TRBJ1-1,NA,AWSMNTEAF
TRBV5-6,TRBJ2-3,TRBD2,ASSSSGGASDTQY
TRBV7-9,TRBJ2-5,NA,ASSRGGGDQETQY
TRBV5-1,TRBJ1-2,TRBD1,ASGTQEGAPGYT
TRBV25-1,TRBJ2-1,NA,ASSDLQADNNEQF
TRBV11-2,TRBJ2-7,NA,ASSLVWDVRGSYEQY
TRBV5-1,NA,NA,ASSFTGDAYEQY
TRBV13,TRBJ2-1,TRBD2,ASSLSSVIAGVVTEQF
TRBV6-5,TRBJ1-4,NA,ASSMTYNEKLF
TRBV5-8,TRBJ2-2,NA,ASSPPGVTSAGELF
TRBV5-4,TRBJ2-4,NA,ADAEDLGNIQY
TRBV29-1,TRBJ2-7,NA,SVEGQGFPYEQY